These 16 T cell receptor beta chains came from one sample sequenced in a study of cytomegalovirus exposure and HLA in healthy donors. PCR primers comprised 60 Vbeta and 13 Jbeta primers. Libraries were prepared by immunoSEQ multiplex PCR; TCRdb keeps only in-frame clonotypes and omits some of them. This table lists some 51,000 clones. Sequenced sample: PBMCs. The receptors derive from a man aged 50 to 59 in good health and CMV-seropositive.

The V call is TRBV14, the J call TRBJ2-7; 9 nucleotides line up with TRBD2. The CDR3 runs 14 residues. V trimming: 4 bases; J trimming: 8 bases; junction bases outside the gene matches: 9. Germline CDR1 SGHDN, CDR2 FVKESK. The CDR3 DNA reads as TGTGCCAGCAGCCCCGGGACTAGCCGTGTGCAGCAGTACTTC. It specifies CASSPGTSRVQQYF.

The gene calls are TRBV6-5 and TRBJ2-1, with 10 bases matching TRBD2. CDR3 length equals 14 residues. With V trimmed by 6 bases and J by 9 bases, 8 bases remained unmatched. Looked up from germline, CDR1 is MNHEY and CDR2 is SVGAGI. Here the CDR3 DNA reads TGTGCCAGCAGAATCATAGCGGGAGGAGGTGAGCAGTTCTTC. This encodes CASRIIAGGGEQFF.

A remark on this clone: The germline gene is not matched at one end of the junction; a read error may be the cause. This chain uses TRBV11-3 with TRBJ2-3; tentatively, D is TRBD2 (7 bases). This CDR3 has 15 amino acids. Per germline, CDR1 SGHNT and CDR2 YENEEA. Here the CDR3 reads CASSLIQGGRDKQYF. CDR3 bases: TGTGCCAGCAGCTTAATACAGGGAGGGAGAGATAAGCAGTATTTT.

The V and J genes are TRBV28 and TRBJ1-2; 9 positions match TRBD1. The trim removed 6 bases at V and 6 bases at J, leaving 8 bases unmatched. The CDR3 runs 14 residues. CDR1 is MDHEN, CDR2 SYDVKM, per germline. The chain's CDR3 is CASRPTGGADGYTF. The CDR3 nucleotides read TGTGCCAGCAGACCTACAGGGGGCGCGGATGGCTACACCTTC.

The V gene is TRBV4-1, the J gene TRBJ2-2, with TRBD1 matching 9 bases. Germline V gene sequence: CDR1 MGHRA, CDR2 YSYEKL. Trimming cost V 1 base and J 6 bases; bases outside gene matches: 0. This CDR3 region has 14 residues. The DNA for the CDR3 is TGCGCCAGCAGCCAAGGACAGGGGGCCGGGGAGCTGTTTTTT. Amino acid sequence: CASSQGQGAGELFF.

The chain links TRBV7-6 to TRBJ1-4; D remains ambiguous. The germline V and J ends were trimmed by 3 bases and 0 bases, with 11 bases remaining between them. The CDR3 has 16 residues. Germline assignment: CDR1 SGHVS and CDR2 FNYEAQ. The CDR3 protein is CASSLEPSATNEKLFF. In DNA, the CDR3 is TGTGCCAGCAGCTTGGAGCCTTCTGCAACTAATGAAAAACTGTTTTTT. The whole variable domain, filled in from reference TRBV7-6 and TRBJ1-4, reads GAGVSQSPRYKVTKRGQDVALRCDPISGHVSLYWYRQALGQGPEFLTYFNYEAQQDKSGLPNDRFSAERPEGSISTLTIQRTEQRDSAMYRCASSLEPSATNEKLFFGSGTQLSVL.

This sequence joins TRBV6-5 and TRBJ2-1, with a weak D call TRBD1 (6 bases). V was shortened by 6 bases and J by 4 bases, with 10 bases between the two germline ends. Germline V lookup: CDR1 MNHEY, CDR2 SVGAGI. The CDR3 is 13 residues long. CDR3 loop: CASSVQGYNEQFF. The CDR3 DNA follows: TGTGCCAGCAGCGTACAGGGATACAATGAGCAGTTCTTC.

The chain couples TRBV19 to TRBJ1-2; D is possibly TRBD1 (5 bases). Germline values: CDR1 LNHDA, CDR2 SQIVND (reference sequence). The V and J ends lost 7 bases and 5 bases respectively, with 20 bases between them. This CDR3 comprises 15 residues. The CDR3 nucleotides read TGTGCCAGTACCTCGGACACATCTACTATTTATGGCTACACCTTC. Its protein is CASTSDTSTIYGYTF.

This chain joins TRBV30 and TRBJ2-5; TRBD2 might be the D (5 bases). CDR1 and CDR2 from the germline V gene are GTSNPN and SVGIG (reference sequence). The ends were cut back, 4 bases at V and 2 bases at J, with 17 bases in the middle. CDR3 size: 15 residues. CDR3 nucleotide sequence: TGTGCCTGGACCGGGAAAGGAATTTCTCAAGAGACCCAGTACTTC. Its translation: CAWTGKGISQETQYF.

V and J are TRBV6-5 and TRBJ2-1; D remains unclear. Trimming pared 5 bases from V and 3 bases from J, leaving 8 bases between. Germline V CDR1 and CDR2: MNHEY, SVGAGI. The CDR3 consists of 13 residues. In DNA, the CDR3 is TGTGCCAGCAGTCCACTAAGCTACAATGAGCAGTTCTTC. Protein sequence: CASSPLSYNEQFF.

About this clone itself: One end of the junction varies from germline; a read error may be responsible. The chain joins TRBV11-2 to TRBJ2-7, with TRBD2 identical over 12 bases. The CDR3 is made up of 12 amino acids. CDR1 and CDR2 from the germline V gene are SGHAT and FQNNGV. In DNA form, the CDR3 reads TGTGCCAGCAGCTCTAGCGGGAGGGCCCGACACTTC. This gives the protein CASSSSGRARHF.

V and J are TRBV5-1 and TRBJ1-2; tentative D call: TRBD1 (6 bases). The V and J ends lost 5 bases and 4 bases respectively, with 15 bases between them. This CDR3 is 14 amino acids long. Germline CDR1 is SGHRS and CDR2 is YFSETQ. The CDR3 loop is CASRAGKGGYGYTF. The CDR3 nucleotides are TGCGCCAGCAGGGCCGGGAAAGGGGGCTATGGCTACACCTTC.

The V gene is TRBV9, the J gene TRBJ2-5, with D perhaps TRBD2 (5 bases). CDR3 length: 15 amino acids. Deletions cut 0 bases from V and 5 bases from J, with 14 bases between. In germline, CDR1 is SGDLS, CDR2 YYNGEE. CDR3 nucleotide sequence: TGTGCCAGCAGCGTAGACCCCACTAGTGTTGAGACCCAGTACTTC. This translates into CASSVDPTSVETQYF.

The rearrangement uses TRBV11-2 and TRBJ1-1; D uncertain. The ends were cut back, 2 bases at V and 5 bases at J, with 12 bases in the middle. The CDR3 is 14 residues long. CDR1 and CDR2 from the germline V gene are SGHAT and FQNNGV. CDR3 DNA: TGTGCCAGCAGCTTAAATAGAGGGAAAACTGAAGCTTTCTTT. Its translation: CASSLNRGKTEAFF.

The chain joins TRBV4-1 to TRBJ1-2; possibly TRBD1 for D (6 bases). Germline-derived CDR1 and CDR2 are MGHRA and YSYEKL. V lost 7 bases, J lost 3 bases, and 24 bases lay in between. CDR3 length equals 17 residues. The CDR3 region is CASTSRADSLVHYGYTF. The CDR3 DNA reads as TGCGCCAGCACCTCAAGGGCGGACAGCCTAGTCCACTATGGCTACACCTTC.

The chain employs TRBV27 and TRBJ1-2; D remains ambiguous. This CDR3 region has 13 residues. Trimming took off 4 bases at V and 8 bases at J, with 14 bases between the two ends. Germline CDR1 is MNHEY and CDR2 is SMNVEV (reference sequence). As DNA, the CDR3 is TGTGCCAGCAGTTGGGTCGCTGGAGGAGGCTACACCTTC. It yields the protein CASSWVAGGGYTF.